This TCR beta chain was captured by sequencing in a study of blood T cell repertoires in COVID-19. Germline CDR1 is MNHEY and CDR2 is SMNVEV (reference sequence). V lost 5 bases and J lost 4, with 12 bases in between. The CDR3 loop spans 14 amino acids. Clones were read by immunoSEQ multiplex PCR, and TCRdb kept only the in-frame ones, dropping some. The sample gives approximately 530,000 clones, less than 90% of which show up once; about 8.2% is in the top ten. This TCR came from a woman aged 45-60 years with COVID-19, enrolled during active disease. Input material: peripheral blood. The V gene is TRBV27, the J gene TRBJ1-5; D possibly corresponds to TRBD1 (5 bases). CDR3: CASSRVGGNQPQHF. The CDR3, as DNA: TGTGCCAGCAGTAGGGTGGGGGGAAATCAGCCCCAGCATTTT.